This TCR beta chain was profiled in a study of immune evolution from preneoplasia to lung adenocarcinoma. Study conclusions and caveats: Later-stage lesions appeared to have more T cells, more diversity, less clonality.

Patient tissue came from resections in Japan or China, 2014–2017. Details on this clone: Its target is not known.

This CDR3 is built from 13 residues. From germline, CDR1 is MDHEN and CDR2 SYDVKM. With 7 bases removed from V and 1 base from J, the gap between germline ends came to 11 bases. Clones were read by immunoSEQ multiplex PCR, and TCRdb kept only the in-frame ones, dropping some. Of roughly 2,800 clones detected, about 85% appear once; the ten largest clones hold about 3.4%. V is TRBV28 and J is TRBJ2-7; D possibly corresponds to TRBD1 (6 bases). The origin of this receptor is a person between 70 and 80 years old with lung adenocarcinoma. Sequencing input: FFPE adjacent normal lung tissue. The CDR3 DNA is TGTGCCAGCAATAGCAGGGGATCCTACGAGCAGTACTTC. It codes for CASNSRGSYEQYF.